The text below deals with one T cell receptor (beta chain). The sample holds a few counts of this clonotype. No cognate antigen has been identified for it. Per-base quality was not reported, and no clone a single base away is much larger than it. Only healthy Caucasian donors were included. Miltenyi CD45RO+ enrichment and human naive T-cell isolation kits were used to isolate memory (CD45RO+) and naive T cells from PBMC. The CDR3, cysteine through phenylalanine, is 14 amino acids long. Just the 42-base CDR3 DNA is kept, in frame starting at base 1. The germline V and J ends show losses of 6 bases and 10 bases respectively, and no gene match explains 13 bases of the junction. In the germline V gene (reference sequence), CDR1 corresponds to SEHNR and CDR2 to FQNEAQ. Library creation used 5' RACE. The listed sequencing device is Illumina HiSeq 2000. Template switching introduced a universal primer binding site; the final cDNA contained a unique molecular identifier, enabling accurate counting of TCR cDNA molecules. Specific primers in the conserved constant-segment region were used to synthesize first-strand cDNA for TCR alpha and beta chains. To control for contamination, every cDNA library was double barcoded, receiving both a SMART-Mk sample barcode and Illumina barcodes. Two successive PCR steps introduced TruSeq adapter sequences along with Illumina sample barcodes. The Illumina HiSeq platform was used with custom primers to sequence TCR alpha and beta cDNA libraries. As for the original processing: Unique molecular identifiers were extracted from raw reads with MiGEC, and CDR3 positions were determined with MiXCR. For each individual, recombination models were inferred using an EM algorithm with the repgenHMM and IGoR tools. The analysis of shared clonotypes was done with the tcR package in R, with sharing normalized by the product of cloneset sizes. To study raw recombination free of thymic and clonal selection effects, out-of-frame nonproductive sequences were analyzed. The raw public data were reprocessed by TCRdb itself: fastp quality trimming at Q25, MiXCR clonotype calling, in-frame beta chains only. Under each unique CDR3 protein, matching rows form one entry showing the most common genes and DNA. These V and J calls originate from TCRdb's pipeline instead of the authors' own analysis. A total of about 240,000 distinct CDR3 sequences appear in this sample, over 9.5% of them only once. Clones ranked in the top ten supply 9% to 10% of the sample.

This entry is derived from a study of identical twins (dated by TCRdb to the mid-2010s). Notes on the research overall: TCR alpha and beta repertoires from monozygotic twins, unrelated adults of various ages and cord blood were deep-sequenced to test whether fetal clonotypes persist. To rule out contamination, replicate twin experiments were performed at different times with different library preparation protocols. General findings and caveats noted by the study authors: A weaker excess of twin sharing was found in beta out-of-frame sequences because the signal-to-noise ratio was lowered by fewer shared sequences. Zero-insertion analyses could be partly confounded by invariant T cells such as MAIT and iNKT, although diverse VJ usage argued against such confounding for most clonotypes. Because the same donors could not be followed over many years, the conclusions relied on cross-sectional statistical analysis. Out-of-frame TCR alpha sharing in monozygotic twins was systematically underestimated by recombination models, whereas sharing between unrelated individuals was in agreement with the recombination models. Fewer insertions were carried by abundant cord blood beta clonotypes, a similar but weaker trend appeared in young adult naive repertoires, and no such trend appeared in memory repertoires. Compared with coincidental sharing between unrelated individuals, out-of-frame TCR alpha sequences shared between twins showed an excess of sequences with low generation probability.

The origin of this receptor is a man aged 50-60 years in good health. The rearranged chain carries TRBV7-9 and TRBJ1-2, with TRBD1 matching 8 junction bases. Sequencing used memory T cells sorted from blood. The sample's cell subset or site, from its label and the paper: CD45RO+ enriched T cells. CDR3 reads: CASRFQGAQAYYTF. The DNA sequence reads TGTGCCAGCAGATTCCAGGGGGCACAGGCCTACTACACCTTC.